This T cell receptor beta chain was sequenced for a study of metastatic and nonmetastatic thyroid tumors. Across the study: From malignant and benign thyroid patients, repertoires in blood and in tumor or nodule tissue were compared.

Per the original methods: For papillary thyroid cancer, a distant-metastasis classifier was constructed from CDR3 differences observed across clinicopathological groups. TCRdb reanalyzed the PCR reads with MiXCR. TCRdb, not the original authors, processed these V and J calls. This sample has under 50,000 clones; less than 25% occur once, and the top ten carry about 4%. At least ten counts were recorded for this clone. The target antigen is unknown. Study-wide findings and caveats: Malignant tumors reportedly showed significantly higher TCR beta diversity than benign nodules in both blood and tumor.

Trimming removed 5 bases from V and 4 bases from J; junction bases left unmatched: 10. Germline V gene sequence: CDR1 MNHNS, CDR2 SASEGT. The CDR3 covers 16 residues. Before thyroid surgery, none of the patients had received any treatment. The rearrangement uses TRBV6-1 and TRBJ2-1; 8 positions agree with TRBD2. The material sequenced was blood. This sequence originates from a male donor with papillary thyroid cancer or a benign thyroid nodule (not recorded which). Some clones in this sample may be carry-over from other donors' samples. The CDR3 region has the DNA TGTGCCAGCAGTCCCCTTAGCGGGGCGCGGTACAATGAGCAGTTCTTC. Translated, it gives CASSPLSGARYNEQFF.